A single sample is the source of the 8 T cell receptor beta chains below, sequenced in a study of PD-1 blockade in classical Hodgkin lymphoma. The time point: cycle 4 day 1 (C4D1), after less than seven weeks of nivolumab. Each patient experienced a relapse that followed autologous stem cell transplantation, and brentuximab vedotin exposure varied. TCRdb keeps only in-frame clones here, not all; method: immunoSEQ multiplex PCR. The sample holds about 20,000 clones, roughly three quarters seen once. Specimen: peripheral blood mononuclear cells (PBMCs), collected before the fourth cycle of nivolumab. These receptor sequences come from a human donor with classical Hodgkin lymphoma.

The CDR3 loop reads CASSLIQGGETQYF. DNA of the CDR3: TGCGCCAGCAGCCTCATACAGGGTGGGGAGACCCAGTACTTC. The gene calls are TRBV4-3 and TRBJ2-5; possibly TRBD1 for D (6 bases). The germline V gene has CDR1 LGHNA and CDR2 YSLEER. This CDR3 contains 14 residues. V was shortened by 4 bases and J by 5 bases, with 14 bases between the two germline ends.

The rearrangement uses TRBV5-4 and TRBJ2-7; D tentatively reads TRBD1 or TRBD2 (6 bases each). Trimming removed 3 bases at V and 3 bases at J, with 13 bases between. CDR3 length equals 14 residues. CDR1 is SGHNT and CDR2 is YYREEE in the germline V gene (reference sequence). CDR3 DNA sequence: TGTGCCAGCAGCTGGGGGGCGGACAACTACGAGCAGTACTTC. Amino acid sequence: CASSWGADNYEQYF.

V is TRBV7-2 and J is TRBJ2-7; D is ambiguous. This CDR3 region has 16 residues. The ends were cut back, 5 bases at V and 0 bases at J, with 17 bases in the middle. Germline V lookup: CDR1 SGHTA, CDR2 FQGNSA. CDR3 sequence reads: CASSHTTGPISYEQYF. CDR3 bases: TGTGCCAGCAGCCACACTACCGGGCCTATCTCCTACGAGCAGTACTTC. Supplemented by reference TRBV7-2 and TRBJ2-7, the full variable domain reads GAGVSQSPSNKVTEKGKDVELRCDPISGHTALYWYRQSLGQGLEFLIYFQGNSAPDKSGLPSDRFSAERTGGSVSTLTIQRTQQEDSAVYLCASSHTTGPISYEQYFGPGTRLTVT.

This chain uses TRBV19 with TRBJ2-2, with no clear D. CDR3 size: 11 residues. Trimming removed 5 bases from V and 7 bases from J, with 5 bases in between. Germline V CDR1 and CDR2: LNHDA, SQIVND (reference sequence). CDR3 in amino acids: CASSYIGELFF. CDR3 bases: TGTGCCAGTAGTTACATCGGGGAGCTGTTTTTT.

Comments on this clone: One junction end does not reproduce the germline sequence, and a read error may be involved. The V gene is TRBV9, the J gene TRBJ1-2, with 9 positions matching TRBD1. Germline V CDR1 and CDR2: SGDLS, YYNGEE. This CDR3 comprises 13 residues. The CDR3 DNA follows: TGTGCCAGCAGCTCCAGAGGGACAGGGCCGTCAGTTTTC. It specifies CASSSRGTGPSVF.

The chain couples TRBV5-4 to TRBJ2-5; tentative D call: TRBD2 (5 bases). The CDR3 is 17 residues long. The germline CDR1 and CDR2 sequences are SGHNT and YYREEE (reference sequence). Trimming removed 4 bases at V and 0 bases at J, with 19 bases between. The CDR3 loop is CASSVSRVEEYQETQYF. CDR3 bases: TGTGCCAGCAGCGTAAGCCGGGTGGAGGAGTACCAAGAGACCCAGTACTTC.

The sample holds a few counts of this clone. The rearrangement links TRBV10-3 to TRBJ1-1; a weak D match, TRBD1 (6 bases). Trimming left V 11 bases short and J 1 base short, with 8 bases between. Germline assignment: CDR1 ENHRY and CDR2 SYGVKD. This CDR3 region has 11 residues. The CDR3 sequence is CAAGENTEAFF. The CDR3 DNA is TGTGCCGCAGGGGAGAACACTGAAGCTTTCTTT.

This clone was recorded once. In nucleotides, the CDR3 is TGTGCCAGCAGCTCCCTACGGGGAAGCGGGGGTCCTTTTGTGGGGGAGCAGTACTTC. Its translation is CASSSLRGSGGPFVGEQYF. The chain is built from TRBV7-8 and TRBJ2-7; TRBD2 matches at 8 bases. The CDR3 extends over 19 amino acids. The junction had 24 bases not matched to a gene; V was cut back by 4 bases and J by 7 bases. CDR1 is SGHVS and CDR2 is FQNEAQ in the germline V gene.